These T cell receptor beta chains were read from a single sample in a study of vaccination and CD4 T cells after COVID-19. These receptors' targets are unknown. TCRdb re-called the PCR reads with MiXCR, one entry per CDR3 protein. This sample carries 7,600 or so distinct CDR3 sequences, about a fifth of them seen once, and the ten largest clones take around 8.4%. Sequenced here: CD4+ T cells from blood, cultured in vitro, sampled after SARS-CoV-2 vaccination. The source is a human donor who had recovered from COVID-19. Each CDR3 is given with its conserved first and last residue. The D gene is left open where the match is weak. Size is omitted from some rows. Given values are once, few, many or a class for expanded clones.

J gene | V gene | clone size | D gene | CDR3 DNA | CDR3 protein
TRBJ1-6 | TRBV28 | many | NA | TGTGCCAGCAGTCCAGGGAGTCGTAATCGCTCACCCCTCCACTTT | CASSPGSRNRSPLHF
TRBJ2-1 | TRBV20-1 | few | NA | TGCAGTGCAGGTGGGAGGGGGTCCTACAATGAGCAGTTCTTC | CSAGGRGSYNEQFF
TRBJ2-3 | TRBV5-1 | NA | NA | TGCGCCAGCAGCTTCACAGATACGCAGTATTTT | CASSFTDTQYF
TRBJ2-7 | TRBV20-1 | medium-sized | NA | TGCAGTGCTAGTAGCAGGGATGGGAACGAGCAGTACTTC | CSASSRDGNEQYF
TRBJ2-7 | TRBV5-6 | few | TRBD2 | TGTGCCAGCAGACTCACTAGCGGGGGAGCCTACGAGCAGTACTTC | CASRLTSGGAYEQYF
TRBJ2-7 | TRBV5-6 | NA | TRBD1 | TGTGCCAGCAGCTGGGACAGGGGAACTTACGAGCAGTACTTC | CASSWDRGTYEQYF
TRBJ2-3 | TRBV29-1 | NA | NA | TGCAGCGTTGTCCCCCAGGGAACGTCGAATACGCAGTATTTT | CSVVPQGTSNTQYF
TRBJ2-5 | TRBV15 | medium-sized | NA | TGTGCCACCAGCAGAAGCGGGCACGCCAGCTGGGAGACCCAGTACTTC | CATSRSGHASWETQYF
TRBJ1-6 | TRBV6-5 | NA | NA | TGTGCCAGCAGTTATGGGGGGTCCTATAATTCACCCCTCCACTTT | CASSYGGSYNSPLHF
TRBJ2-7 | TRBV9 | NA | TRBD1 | TGTGCCAGCAGCGTCGGGGGACAGGGGACCGAGCAGTACTTC | CASSVGGQGTEQYF
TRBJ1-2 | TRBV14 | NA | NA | TGTGCCAGCAGCCAAGTATGGTGGGAGAACGGCTACACCTTC | CASSQVWWENGYTF
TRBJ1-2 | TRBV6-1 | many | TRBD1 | TGTGCCAGCAGTGCCGGGACAGGGGTGGGCTACACCTTC | CASSAGTGVGYTF
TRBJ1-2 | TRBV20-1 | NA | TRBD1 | TGCAGTGCAACTCCCTACAGGGGCGCTAACTATGGCTACACCTTC | CSATPYRGANYGYTF
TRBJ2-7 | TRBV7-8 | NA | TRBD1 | TGTGCCAGCAGCTTAGTTGTATCAGGGGGAGAGGACGAGCAGTACTTC | CASSLVVSGGEDEQYF
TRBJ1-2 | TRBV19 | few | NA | TGTGCCAGTAGTAGGGAGAACAGTAGACCCTATGGCTACACCTTC | CASSRENSRPYGYTF
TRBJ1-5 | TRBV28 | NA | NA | TGTGCCAGCCACCGGGACGGATATCAGCCCCAGCATTTT | CASHRDGYQPQHF